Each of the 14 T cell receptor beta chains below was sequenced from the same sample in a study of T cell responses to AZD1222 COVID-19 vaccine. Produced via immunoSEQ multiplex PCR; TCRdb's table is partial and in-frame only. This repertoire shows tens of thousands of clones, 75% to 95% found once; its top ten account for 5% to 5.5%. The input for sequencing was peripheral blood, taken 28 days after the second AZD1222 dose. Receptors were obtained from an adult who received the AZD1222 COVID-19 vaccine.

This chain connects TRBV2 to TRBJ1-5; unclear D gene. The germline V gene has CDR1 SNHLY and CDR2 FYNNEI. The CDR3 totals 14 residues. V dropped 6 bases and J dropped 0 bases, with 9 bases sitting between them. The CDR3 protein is CASRAQYSNQPQHF. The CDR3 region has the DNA TGTGCCAGCAGGGCCCAGTATAGCAATCAGCCCCAGCATTTT.

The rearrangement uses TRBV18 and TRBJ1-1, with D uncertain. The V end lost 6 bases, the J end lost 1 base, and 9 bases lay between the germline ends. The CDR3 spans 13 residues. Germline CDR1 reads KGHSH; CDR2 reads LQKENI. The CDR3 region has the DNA TGTGCCAGCTCGGCAGCCGAGAACACTGAAGCTTTCTTT. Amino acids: CASSAAENTEAFF.

CDR3 DNA sequence: TGTGCCAGCTCACCAGGGGAGGGGCTGGGCACTGAAGCTTTCTTT. Residues: CASSPGEGLGTEAFF. The chain combines TRBV18 with TRBJ1-1, with D possibly matching TRBD1 (5 bases). From germline, CDR1 is KGHSH and CDR2 LQKENI. The length of the CDR3 is 15 residues. V was pared by 2 bases and J by 4 bases, with 14 bases between.

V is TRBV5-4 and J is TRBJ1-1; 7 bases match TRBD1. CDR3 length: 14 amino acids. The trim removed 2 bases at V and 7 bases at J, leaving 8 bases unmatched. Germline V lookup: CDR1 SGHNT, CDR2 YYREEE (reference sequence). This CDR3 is CASSFIGRGIEAFF. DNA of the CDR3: TGTGCCAGCAGCTTCATAGGCAGGGGGATTGAAGCTTTCTTT.

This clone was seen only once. CDR3 amino acids: CASSETWAGSGNTIYF. CDR3 sequence (DNA): TGTGCCAGCAGTGAAACATGGGCTGGCTCTGGAAACACCATATATTTT. The rearrangement joins TRBV6-1 to TRBJ1-3; D is ambiguous. Germline V gene data show CDR1 as MNHNS and CDR2 as SASEGT. V lost 2 bases and J lost 0, with 11 bases in between. The length of the CDR3 is 16 residues.

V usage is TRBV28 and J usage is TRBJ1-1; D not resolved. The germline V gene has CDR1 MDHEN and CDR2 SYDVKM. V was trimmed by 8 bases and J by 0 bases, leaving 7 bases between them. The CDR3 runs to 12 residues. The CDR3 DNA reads TGTGCCAGCGCAGAAGTGAACACTGAAGCTTTCTTT. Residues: CASAEVNTEAFF.

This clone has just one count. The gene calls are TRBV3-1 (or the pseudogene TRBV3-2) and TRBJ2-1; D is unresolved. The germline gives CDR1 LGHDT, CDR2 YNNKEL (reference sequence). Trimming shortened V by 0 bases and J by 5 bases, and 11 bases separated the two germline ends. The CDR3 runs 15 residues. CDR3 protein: CASSQDQTHDNEQFF. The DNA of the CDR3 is TGTGCCAGCAGCCAAGATCAGACCCACGACAATGAGCAGTTCTTC.

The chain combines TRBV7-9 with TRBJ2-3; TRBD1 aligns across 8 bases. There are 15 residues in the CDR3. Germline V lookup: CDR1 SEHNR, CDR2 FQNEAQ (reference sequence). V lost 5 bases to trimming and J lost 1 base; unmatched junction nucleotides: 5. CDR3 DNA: TGTGCCAGCAGCCGCGACAGGGGAGGCACAGATACGCAGTATTTT. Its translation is CASSRDRGGTDTQYF.

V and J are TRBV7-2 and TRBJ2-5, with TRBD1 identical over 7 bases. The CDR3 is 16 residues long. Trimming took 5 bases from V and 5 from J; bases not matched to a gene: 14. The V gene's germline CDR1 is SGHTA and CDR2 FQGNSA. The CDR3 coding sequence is TGTGCCAGCAGCCTCCTTCTACCGGGACAGAAGGAGACCCAGTACTTC. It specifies CASSLLLPGQKETQYF. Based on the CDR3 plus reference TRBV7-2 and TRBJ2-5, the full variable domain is GAGVSQSPSNKVTEKGKDVELRCDPISGHTALYWYRQSLGQGLEFLIYFQGNSAPDKSGLPSDRFSAERTGGSVSTLTIQRTQQEDSAVYLCASSLLLPGQKETQYFGPGTRLLVL.

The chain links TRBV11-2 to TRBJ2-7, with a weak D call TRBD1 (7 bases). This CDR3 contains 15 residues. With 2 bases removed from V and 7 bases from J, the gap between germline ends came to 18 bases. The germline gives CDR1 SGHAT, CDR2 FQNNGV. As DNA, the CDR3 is TGTGCCAGCAGCTTACGAGGTGGAGGGGGCGGTGAGCAGTACTTC. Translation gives CASSLRGGGGGEQYF. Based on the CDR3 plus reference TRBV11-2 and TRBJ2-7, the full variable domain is EAGVAQSPRYKIIEKRQSVAFWCNPISGHATLYWYQQILGQGPKLLIQFQNNGVVDDSQLPKDRFSAERLKGVDSTLKIQPAKLEDSAVYLCASSLRGGGGGEQYFGPGTRLTVT.

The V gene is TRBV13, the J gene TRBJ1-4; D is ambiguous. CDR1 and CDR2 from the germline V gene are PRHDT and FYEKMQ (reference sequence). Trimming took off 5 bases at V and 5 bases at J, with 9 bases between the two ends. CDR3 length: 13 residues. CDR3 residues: CASSGVQNEKLFF. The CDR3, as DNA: TGTGCCAGCAGCGGCGTCCAGAATGAAAAACTGTTTTTT.

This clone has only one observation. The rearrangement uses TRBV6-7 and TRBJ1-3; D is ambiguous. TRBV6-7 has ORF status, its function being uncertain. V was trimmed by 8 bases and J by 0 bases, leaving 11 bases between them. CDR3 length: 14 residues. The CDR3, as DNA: TGTGCCAGCCCCAAGAAGGGCTCTGGAAACACCATATATTTT. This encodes CASPKKGSGNTIYF.

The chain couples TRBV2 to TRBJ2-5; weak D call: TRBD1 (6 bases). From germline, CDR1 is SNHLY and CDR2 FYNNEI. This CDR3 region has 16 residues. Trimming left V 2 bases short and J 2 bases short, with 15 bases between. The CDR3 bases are TGTGCCAGCAGTGAATTTGGCGGCAGGGGACAAGAGACCCAGTACTTC. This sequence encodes CASSEFGGRGQETQYF.

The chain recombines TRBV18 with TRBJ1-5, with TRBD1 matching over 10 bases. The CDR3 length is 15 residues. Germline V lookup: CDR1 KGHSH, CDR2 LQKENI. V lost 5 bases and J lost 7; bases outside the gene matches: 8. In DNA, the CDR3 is TGTGCCAGCTCATGGGACAGGGGATCACGACAGCCCCAGCATTTT. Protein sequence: CASSWDRGSRQPQHF.